These T cell receptor beta chains were read from a single sample in a study of STAT3 mutations in large granular lymphocyte leukemia. Method: immunoSEQ multiplex PCR; TCRdb's copy keeps in-frame clones and lacks some. The sample includes tens of thousands of clones, about 81% of them seen just once. Sequenced: PBMCs. The receptors derive from a human donor with T large granular lymphocyte leukemia. Some clones in this sample may be carry-over from other donors' samples. Both conserved end residues are part of each CDR3. Each record gives: V gene, clone size, D gene, J gene, CDR3 DNA, CDR3 protein. D genes are given only for firm matches. The listing skips clone size in some rows; elsewhere it reads once, few, many or a size class.

V gene: TRBV15
clone size: few
D gene: NA
J gene: TRBJ1-4
CDR3 DNA: TGTGCCACCAGCAGAGCCCTGACTGGCACCGATGAAAAACTGTTTTTT
CDR3 protein: CATSRALTGTDEKLFF

V gene: TRBV5-4
clone size: NA
D gene: NA
J gene: TRBJ1-2
CDR3 DNA: TGTGCCAGCAGCTTAGCCCCCGAGACAGGCCCCTATGGCTACACCTTC
CDR3 protein: CASSLAPETGPYGYTF

V gene: TRBV11-3
clone size: NA
D gene: NA
J gene: TRBJ1-4
CDR3 DNA: TGTGCCAGCAGCTTAGCTAAGGGTGAGACAATTAATGAAAAACTGTTTTTT
CDR3 protein: CASSLAKGETINEKLFF

V gene: TRBV4-1
clone size: NA
D gene: TRBD1
J gene: TRBJ1-2
CDR3 DNA: TGCGCCAGCAGCCAAGGACAGGGGATTGGCGGCTACACCTTC
CDR3 protein: CASSQGQGIGGYTF

V gene: TRBV27
clone size: NA
D gene: TRBD2
J gene: TRBJ2-5
CDR3 DNA: TGTGCCAGCAGCCCCACGGGGGGGACCCAGTACTTC
CDR3 protein: CASSPTGGTQYF

V gene: TRBV5-4
clone size: NA
D gene: NA
J gene: TRBJ2-6
CDR3 DNA: TGTGCCAGCAGCGGAGGGGGCTCTGGGGCCAACGTCCTGACTTTC
CDR3 protein: CASSGGGSGANVLTF

V gene: TRBV10-2
clone size: NA
D gene: TRBD2
J gene: TRBJ2-1
CDR3 DNA: TGCGCCAGCAGTGAAGGGACTAGCGGGGGCCCCTACAATGAGCAGTTCTTC
CDR3 protein: CASSEGTSGGPYNEQFF

V gene: TRBV25-1
clone size: NA
D gene: NA
J gene: TRBJ2-1
CDR3 DNA: TGTGCCAGCAGTGAATGGCGTCGTGACGGGAATTTAGTAAATGAGCAGTTCTTC
CDR3 protein: CASSEWRRDGNLVNEQFF

V gene: TRBV19
clone size: NA
D gene: NA
J gene: TRBJ1-3
CDR3 DNA: TGTGCCAGTAGTAGCGCGACAGGAGCCCGCTCTGGAAACACCATATATTTT
CDR3 protein: CASSSATGARSGNTIYF

V gene: TRBV9
clone size: NA
D gene: NA
J gene: TRBJ2-7
CDR3 DNA: TGTGCCAGCAGCGGGGCCGGGAACTCCTACGAGCAGTACTTC
CDR3 protein: CASSGAGNSYEQYF

V gene: TRBV29-1
clone size: NA
D gene: NA
J gene: TRBJ2-1
CDR3 DNA: TGCAGCGTTGAACTAACGGAAGGTTTGTTTGAGCAGTTCTTC
CDR3 protein: CSVELTEGLFEQFF

V gene: TRBV27
clone size: NA
D gene: NA
J gene: TRBJ1-5
CDR3 DNA: TGTGCCAGCAGTCCGCTAACTGGGAGCAATCAGCCCCAGCATTTT
CDR3 protein: CASSPLTGSNQPQHF

V gene: TRBV7-2
clone size: once
D gene: NA
J gene: TRBJ1-5
CDR3 DNA: TGTGCCAGCAGCTTAGCCGGGACCGCATTCCAGCCCCAGCATTTT
CDR3 protein: CASSLAGTAFQPQHF

V gene: TRBV9
clone size: few
D gene: NA
J gene: TRBJ2-7
CDR3 DNA: TGTGCCAGCAGTTCCCTGACAGGCTTACCCCCCTACGAGCAGTACTTC
CDR3 protein: CASSSLTGLPPYEQYF

V gene: TRBV7-2
clone size: few
D gene: NA
J gene: TRBJ2-5
CDR3 DNA: TGTGCCAGCAGCTTAGGTATGGAGACCCAGTACTTC
CDR3 protein: CASSLGMETQYF

V gene: TRBV7-6
clone size: few
D gene: TRBD2
J gene: TRBJ2-1
CDR3 DNA: TGTGCCAGCACCAGATACTCCGGGACTAGCAATGAGCAGTTCTTC
CDR3 protein: CASTRYSGTSNEQFF

V gene: TRBV5-4
clone size: few
D gene: TRBD1
J gene: TRBJ2-3
CDR3 DNA: TGTGCCAGCAGCGCCACAGGGGCGGGTAGCACAGATACGCAGTATTTT
CDR3 protein: CASSATGAGSTDTQYF

V gene: TRBV7-9
clone size: NA
D gene: NA
J gene: TRBJ2-7
CDR3 DNA: TGTGCCAGCAGCTTAGCCCTATCTCCCTACGAGCAGTACTTC
CDR3 protein: CASSLALSPYEQYF

V gene: TRBV5-4
clone size: NA
D gene: NA
J gene: TRBJ2-5
CDR3 DNA: TGTGCCAGCAGCTTGGTGGCAGGGGAGGAGACCCAGTACTTC
CDR3 protein: CASSLVAGEETQYF

V gene: TRBV9
clone size: NA
D gene: TRBD2
J gene: TRBJ2-2
CDR3 DNA: TGTGCCAGCAGCCCGGGAGGACTAGCGGGTGTCACCGGGGAGCTGTTTTTT
CDR3 protein: CASSPGGLAGVTGELFF

V gene: TRBV5-6
clone size: NA
D gene: TRBD1
J gene: TRBJ1-1
CDR3 DNA: TGTGCCAGCACCGTTACAGGGGATTACACTGAAGCTTTCTTT
CDR3 protein: CASTVTGDYTEAFF

V gene: TRBV25-1
clone size: few
D gene: NA
J gene: TRBJ2-5
CDR3 DNA: TGTGCCAGCAGTCCCGAGAGGTCCTGGACCCAGTACTTC
CDR3 protein: CASSPERSWTQYF

V gene: TRBV19
clone size: few
D gene: NA
J gene: TRBJ1-2
CDR3 DNA: TGTGCCAGCGAGTACAACTATGGCTACACCTTC
CDR3 protein: CASEYNYGYTF

V gene: TRBV13
clone size: NA
D gene: NA
J gene: TRBJ1-3
CDR3 DNA: TGTGCCAGCAGCTTAAATGGAGGAAACACCATATATTTT
CDR3 protein: CASSLNGGNTIYF

V gene: TRBV5-1
clone size: few
D gene: NA
J gene: TRBJ2-3
CDR3 DNA: TGCGCCAGCAGCTTGGAACCGGGTACGCAGTATTTT
CDR3 protein: CASSLEPGTQYF

V gene: TRBV5-4
clone size: NA
D gene: TRBD1
J gene: TRBJ1-6
CDR3 DNA: TGTGCCAGCAGCTTCCGACAGGGGCATTCACCCCTCCACTTT
CDR3 protein: CASSFRQGHSPLHF

V gene: TRBV9
clone size: NA
D gene: NA
J gene: TRBJ1-1
CDR3 DNA: TGTGCCAGCAGCGTAGGGCGGACGAACACTGAAGCTTTCTTT
CDR3 protein: CASSVGRTNTEAFF

V gene: TRBV19
clone size: NA
D gene: NA
J gene: TRBJ1-5
CDR3 DNA: TGTGCCAGTAGTACCGGCGGGGCCACCCTGGTTGAGCCCCAGCATTTT
CDR3 protein: CASSTGGATLVEPQHF

V gene: TRBV5-1
clone size: NA
D gene: NA
J gene: TRBJ1-1
CDR3 DNA: TGCGCCAGCAAACTAACGACAGAGAACACTGAAGCTTTCTTT
CDR3 protein: CASKLTTENTEAFF

V gene: TRBV10-3
clone size: NA
D gene: TRBD2
J gene: TRBJ2-1
CDR3 DNA: TGTGCCATCAGTGTAGCGGGGAACTCCTACAATGAGCAGTTCTTC
CDR3 protein: CAISVAGNSYNEQFF

V gene: TRBV5-1
clone size: NA
D gene: TRBD1
J gene: TRBJ1-1
CDR3 DNA: TGCGCCAGCAGCTATGGATGGGGACAGGGGGCGTATACTGAAGCTTTCTTT
CDR3 protein: CASSYGWGQGAYTEAFF

V gene: TRBV18
clone size: NA
D gene: TRBD2
J gene: TRBJ2-3
CDR3 DNA: TGTGCCAGCTCAGGACTAGCGGGGGATACGCAGTATTTT
CDR3 protein: CASSGLAGDTQYF

V gene: TRBV7-2
clone size: NA
D gene: NA
J gene: TRBJ1-2
CDR3 DNA: TGTGCCACCTCCTTCGACTGGAACTATGGCTACACCTTC
CDR3 protein: CATSFDWNYGYTF